This T cell receptor (beta chain) was obtained from a study of blood T cell repertoires in COVID-19. Study-wide background: In each case, the material was cDNA or gDNA derived from T cells, B-cell-depleted T cells, or PBMCs.

The V end lost 0 bases, the J end lost 0 bases, and 9 bases lay between the germline ends. The CDR3 consists of 15 residues. Germline assignment: CDR1 SGHDT and CDR2 YYEEEE. Per the original data handling: Reference gene primer amplification gave nucleated cell count estimates. The method was immunoSEQ multiplex PCR; TCRdb's version includes in-frame clones alone and lacks a portion of them. The DNA was the basis for D and trimming; V, J and clone size are from that table. The table includes under 300,000 clones, 79% detected once. V and J are TRBV5-6 and TRBJ1-1; D not resolved. The receptor was isolated from a woman between 40 and 50 years old with active or convalescent COVID-19. The specimen sequenced was peripheral blood. The CDR3 nucleotides read TGTGCCAGCAGCTTGGCGGGCGGGGTGAACACTGAAGCTTTCTTT. Translation: CASSLAGGVNTEAFF.